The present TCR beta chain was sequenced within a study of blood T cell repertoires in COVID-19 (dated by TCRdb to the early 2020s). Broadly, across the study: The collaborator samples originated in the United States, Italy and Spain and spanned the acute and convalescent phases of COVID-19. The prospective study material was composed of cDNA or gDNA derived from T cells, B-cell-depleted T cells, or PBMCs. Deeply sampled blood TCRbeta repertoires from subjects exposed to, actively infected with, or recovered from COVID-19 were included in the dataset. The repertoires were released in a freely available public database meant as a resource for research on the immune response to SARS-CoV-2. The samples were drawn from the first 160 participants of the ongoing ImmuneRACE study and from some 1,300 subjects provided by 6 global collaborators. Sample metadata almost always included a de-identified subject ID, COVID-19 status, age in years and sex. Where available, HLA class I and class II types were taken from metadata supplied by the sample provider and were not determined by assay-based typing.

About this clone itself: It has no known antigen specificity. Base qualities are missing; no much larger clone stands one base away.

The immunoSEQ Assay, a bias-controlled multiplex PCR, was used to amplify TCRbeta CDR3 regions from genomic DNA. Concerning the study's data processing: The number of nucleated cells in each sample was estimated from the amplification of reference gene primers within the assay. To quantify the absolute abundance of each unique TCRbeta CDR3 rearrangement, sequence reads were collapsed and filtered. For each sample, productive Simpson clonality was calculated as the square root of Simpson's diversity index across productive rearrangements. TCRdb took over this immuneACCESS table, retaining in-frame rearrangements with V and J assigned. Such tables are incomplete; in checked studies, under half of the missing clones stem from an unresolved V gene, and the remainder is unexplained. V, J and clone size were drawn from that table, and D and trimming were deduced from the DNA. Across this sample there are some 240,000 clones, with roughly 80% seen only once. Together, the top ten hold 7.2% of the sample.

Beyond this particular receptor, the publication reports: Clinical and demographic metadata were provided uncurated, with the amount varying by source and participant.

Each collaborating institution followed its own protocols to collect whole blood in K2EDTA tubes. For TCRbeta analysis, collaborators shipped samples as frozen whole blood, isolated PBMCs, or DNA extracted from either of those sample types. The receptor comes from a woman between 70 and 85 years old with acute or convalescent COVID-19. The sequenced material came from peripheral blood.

The DNA sequence is TGTGCCAGCAGCCCGCTGGACTGGGGTGGAAACACCATATATTTT. This sequence encodes CASSPLDWGGNTIYF. The rearrangement combines TRBV7-6 with TRBJ1-3, with the D gene call left open. The germline V gene provides CDR1 SGHVS and CDR2 FNYEAQ. Trimming at the junction amounts to 5 bases on V and 3 bases on J, and the germline ends lie 14 bases apart. The CDR3 spans 15 residues, from the cysteine through the phenylalanine. The CDR3 DNA has 45 bases and is translated from base 1.